A single sample gave rise to the 31 T cell receptor beta chains below, sequenced in a study of cytomegalovirus exposure and HLA in healthy donors. PCR used 60 Vbeta primers and 13 Jbeta primers. Produced via immunoSEQ multiplex PCR; TCRdb's table is partial and in-frame only. Among roughly 80,000 clones listed, roughly two thirds were seen once. Sequencing input: PBMCs. The receptors were sampled from a woman aged 45-65 years in good health and CMV-seropositive.

This clone turned up a few times. The rearrangement uses TRBV4-1 and TRBJ1-1, with a weak D call TRBD1 (6 bases). Germline CDR1 is MGHRA and CDR2 is YSYEKL. The CDR3 totals 13 residues. The V end was cut by 6 bases, the J end by 4 bases, with 12 bases between. The CDR3 is CASSITGFTEAFF. The CDR3 nucleotides are TGCGCCAGCAGTATAACAGGGTTCACTGAAGCTTTCTTT.

Points on this clone: Different DNA sequences within this sample yield the same CDR3. The chain has TRBV7-9 and TRBJ2-5; D ambiguous. V shed 6 bases and J shed 1 base, with 3 bases lying between them. Germline V gives CDR1 SEHNR, CDR2 FQNEAQ (reference sequence). The length of the CDR3 is 11 residues. The CDR3 here is CASSLQETQYF. The CDR3 DNA sequence: TGTGCCAGCAGTCTCCAAGAGACCCAGTACTTC.

This chain uses TRBV28 with TRBJ1-1, with D tentatively TRBD1 (5 bases). This CDR3 comprises 11 residues. The V and J ends lost 6 bases and 6 bases respectively, with 8 bases between them. The V gene's germline CDR1 is MDHEN and CDR2 SYDVKM. The chain's CDR3 is CASRDNAEAFF. CDR3 DNA: TGTGCCAGCAGGGACAATGCTGAAGCTTTCTTT.

The rearrangement uses TRBV5-5 and TRBJ2-6; 8 nucleotides agree with TRBD1. Germline lookup yields CDR1 SGHKS and CDR2 YYEKEE (reference sequence). V was pared by 4 bases and J by 11 bases, with 14 bases of the junction left unmatched. This CDR3 is built from 16 residues. CDR3 nucleotide sequence: TGTGCCAGCAGCCCCCATGAAGGACAGGGCGTACACGTCCTGACTTTC. This encodes CASSPHEGQGVHVLTF. Full variable domain (rest looked up from reference TRBV5-5 and TRBJ2-6): DAGVTQSPTHLIKTRGQQVTLRCSPISGHKSVSWYQQVLGQGPQFIFQYYEKEERGRGNFPDRFSARQFPNYSSELNVNALLLGDSALYLCASSPHEGQGVHVLTFGAGSRLTVL.

The V and J genes are TRBV6-1 and TRBJ1-2; the D is unclear. The CDR3 consists of 15 residues. Germline values: CDR1 MNHNS, CDR2 SASEGT. V was shortened by 5 bases and J by 8 bases, with 21 bases between the two germline ends. CDR3 amino acids: CASSTPERRHGGYTF. In nucleotides, the CDR3 is TGTGCCAGCAGTACCCCGGAGCGGCGTCATGGAGGCTACACCTTC.

Judged by abundance, this clone is medium-sized. This chain connects TRBV6-4 to TRBJ2-2; 11 nucleotides match TRBD1. Germline V gene data show CDR1 as MRHNA and CDR2 as SNTAGT. The CDR3 has 15 residues. Trimming cost V 2 bases and J 4 bases; bases outside gene matches: 0. The CDR3 protein is CASSDGTGGTGELFF. As DNA, the CDR3 is TGTGCCAGCAGTGACGGGACAGGGGGCACCGGGGAGCTGTTTTTT.

This chain uses TRBV7-8 with TRBJ2-5, with D tentatively TRBD1 (6 bases). Germline values: CDR1 SGHVS, CDR2 FQNEAQ. This CDR3 comprises 15 residues. Trimming removed 6 bases from V and 4 bases from J, with 18 bases in between. The CDR3 DNA follows: TGTGCCAGCAGTAGGAGCAGGGGAGTTATAGAGACCCAGTACTTC. Its translation is CASSRSRGVIETQYF.

The chain joins TRBV5-6 to TRBJ2-7; TRBD2 aligns across 11 bases. This CDR3 is 15 amino acids long. In germline, CDR1 is SGHDT, CDR2 YYEEEE. V was clipped by 2 bases and J by 2 bases; unmatched bases: 3. The CDR3: CASSFSGGAPYEQYF. The CDR3 bases are TGTGCCAGCAGCTTTAGCGGGGGGGCCCCCTACGAGCAGTACTTC.

The chain employs TRBV13 and TRBJ2-2; 9 positions agree with TRBD1. V dropped 5 bases and J dropped 7; count of bases not matched to a gene: 8. The length of the CDR3 is 15 residues. Germline-derived CDR1 and CDR2 are PRHDT and FYEKMQ (reference sequence). CDR3 amino acids: CASSPGTGNFGELFF. The CDR3 region has the DNA TGTGCCAGCAGCCCCGGGACAGGGAATTTCGGGGAGCTGTTTTTT.

The gene calls are TRBV19 and TRBJ1-2, with 8 bases identical to TRBD1. The germline V gene encodes CDR1 LNHDA and CDR2 SQIVND (reference sequence). Losses at the gene ends were 4 bases for V and 0 bases for J; bases not matched to a gene: 4. This CDR3 comprises 15 residues. As DNA, the CDR3 is TGTGCCAGTAGTACCCGGGACAGGCCTAACTATGGCTACACCTTC. Protein product: CASSTRDRPNYGYTF.

This chain connects TRBV2 to TRBJ1-2; 7 bases match TRBD1. The germline gives CDR1 SNHLY, CDR2 FYNNEI. This CDR3 is built from 13 residues. V lost 6 bases, J lost 1 base, and 2 bases stayed unmatched. CDR3 amino acids: CASRGDSNYGYTF. The CDR3 DNA reads TGTGCCAGCAGAGGGGACAGTAACTATGGCTACACCTTC.

The rearrangement uses TRBV6-6 and TRBJ2-5; 10 bases align to TRBD1. The CDR3 has 16 residues. V trimming: 5 bases; J trimming: 0 bases; junction bases outside the gene matches: 6. Germline CDR1 MNHNY, CDR2 SVGAGI (reference sequence). CDR3 bases: TGTGCCAGCAGTAACCGGGACAGGGGTTACCAAGAGACCCAGTACTTC. Protein sequence: CASSNRDRGYQETQYF.

The chain couples TRBV5-4 to TRBJ1-2, with TRBD1 as a possible D gene (5 bases). Germline values: CDR1 SGHNT, CDR2 YYREEE (reference sequence). V was pared by 3 bases and J by 6 bases, with 18 bases between. This CDR3 spans 15 amino acids. CDR3 sequence (DNA): TGTGCCAGCAGCTATATTGGGGCCTCGGGTCATGGCTACACCTTC. This gives the protein CASSYIGASGHGYTF.

The V gene is TRBV18, the J gene TRBJ2-7; 7 bases are a match to TRBD1. CDR1 is KGHSH and CDR2 is LQKENI in the germline V gene. V dropped 3 bases and J dropped 2; count of bases not matched to a gene: 7. This CDR3 comprises 15 residues. The CDR3 protein is CASSPPGQLTYEQYF. The DNA for the CDR3 is TGTGCCAGCTCACCGCCGGGACAGTTGACCTACGAGCAGTACTTC.

The sample holds one count of this clone. The genes are TRBV27 and TRBJ1-1; no firm D call. The V and J ends lost 5 bases and 4 bases respectively, with 17 bases between them. CDR3 length equals 15 residues. Germline loops: CDR1 MNHEY, CDR2 SMNVEV (reference sequence). Written as DNA, the CDR3 is TGTGCCAGCAGTAACTTCGTGCACACAGCCACTGAAGCTTTCTTT. It specifies CASSNFVHTATEAFF.

This clone has more than one count but fewer than ten. This chain uses TRBV5-6 with TRBJ1-3; D gene ambiguous. Trimming cost V 4 bases and J 1 base, with 9 bases left between them. Germline V lookup: CDR1 SGHDT, CDR2 YYEEEE. CDR3 length: 14 residues. DNA for the CDR3: TGTGCCAGCAGCCTAGGACTGTCTGGAAACACCATATATTTT. Translating it yields CASSLGLSGNTIYF. The variable domain in full, with the rest retrieved from reference TRBV5-6 and TRBJ1-3, is DAGVTQSPTHLIKTRGQQVTLRCSPKSGHDTVSWYQQALGQGPQFIFQYYEEEERQRGNFPDRFSGHQFPNYSSELNVNALLLGDSALYLCASSLGLSGNTIYFGEGSWLTVV.

The V gene is TRBV7-3, the J gene TRBJ1-3; unclear D gene. V dropped 2 bases and J dropped 0 bases, with 8 bases sitting between them. The CDR3 spans 15 residues. CDR1 and CDR2 from the germline V gene are SGHTA and FQGTGA. CDR3 bases: TGTGCCAGCAGCTTAGGCGGATTCTCTGGAAACACCATATATTTT. Translating it yields CASSLGGFSGNTIYF.

The chain couples TRBV7-3 to TRBJ1-1; no reliable D call. CDR3 length: 14 amino acids. Germline loops: CDR1 SGHTA, CDR2 FQGTGA. Between the trimmed V and J ends, which lost 1 base and 4 bases, there was a span of 10 bases. DNA for the CDR3: TGTGCCAGCAGCTTAAGTTCCGGGAGCACTGAAGCTTTCTTT. This encodes CASSLSSGSTEAFF.

This rearrangement joins TRBV29-1 to TRBJ2-5, with 10 bases fitting TRBD2. The germline V gene encodes CDR1 SQVTM and CDR2 ANQGSEA. The CDR3 totals 18 residues. V was clipped by 1 base and J by 5 bases; unmatched bases: 16. The CDR3 coding sequence is TGCAGCGTTGAAGTGGTAGAGTCTAGCGGGGGAAAAGCGGAGACCCAGTACTTC. Its protein is CSVEVVESSGGKAETQYF. Combining the CDR3 with reference TRBV29-1 and TRBJ2-5 gives the whole variable domain SAVISQKPSRDICQRGTSLTIQCQVDSQVTMMFWYRQQPGQSLTLIATANQGSEATYESGFVIDKFPISRPNLTFSTLTVSNMSPEDSSIYLCSVEVVESSGGKAETQYFGPGTRLLVL.

In this sample, this clone turned up once. The chain recombines TRBV28 with TRBJ1-2; D gene ambiguous. Between the trimmed V and J ends, which lost 3 bases and 2 bases, there was a span of 4 bases. Germline loops: CDR1 MDHEN, CDR2 SYDVKM. This CDR3 comprises 12 residues. The CDR3 here is CASSFPNYGYTF. The CDR3 DNA sequence: TGTGCCAGCAGTTTCCCAAACTATGGCTACACCTTC.

This clone was seen a few times. The rearrangement links TRBV7-9 to TRBJ2-5; D may be TRBD1 (6 bases). V was pared by 10 bases and J by 2 bases, with 8 bases between. The CDR3 has 11 residues. The germline gives CDR1 SEHNR, CDR2 FQNEAQ (reference sequence). The CDR3 spells CAIQGQETQYF. The CDR3 DNA sequence: TGTGCCATACAGGGTCAAGAGACCCAGTACTTC.

This clone was seen a few times. The chain couples TRBV6-4 to TRBJ1-6, with 7 nucleotides matching TRBD1. The V segment lost 11 bases and the J segment 0 bases; nucleotides outside the gene matches: 10. Germline loops: CDR1 MRHNA, CDR2 SNTAGT. The CDR3 runs 16 residues. The CDR3 coding sequence is TGTGCCGGCGACAACAGGGGCCTCTCCTATAATTCACCCCTCCACTTT. It encodes CAGDNRGLSYNSPLHF.

This clone was observed a handful of times. CDR3 loop: CASSGGGRETQYF. The CDR3 bases are TGCGCCAGCAGTGGAGGAGGGAGAGAGACCCAGTACTTC. The chain carries TRBV10-2 and TRBJ2-5; maybe TRBD2 (6 bases). V was pared by 4 bases and J by 4 bases, with 10 bases between. CDR3 length equals 13 residues. CDR1 WSHSY and CDR2 SAAADI come from the germline V gene.

The chain is built from TRBV27 and TRBJ1-2; D call uncertain. V shed 2 bases and J shed 3 bases, with 10 bases lying between them. CDR3 length: 14 amino acids. From germline, CDR1 is MNHEY and CDR2 SMNVEV (reference sequence). Written as DNA, the CDR3 is TGTGCCAGCAGTTTACGGCAGGCCCACTATGGCTACACCTTC. Translating gives CASSLRQAHYGYTF.

J is TRBJ1-5 and V is TRBV12-1; the table's D call, TRBD1, has no DNA check behind it. TRBV12-1 is deemed a pseudogene. This CDR3 contains 15 residues. CDR3 bases: TGTGCCAGGGGACATTATTCAGGGGGCAATCAGCTCCAGCATTTT. Its protein is CARGHYSGGNQLQHF.

This clone was counted a few times. The rearrangement uses TRBV19 and TRBJ2-5; 8 nucleotides match TRBD1. The V segment lost 5 bases and the J segment 2 bases; nucleotides outside the gene matches: 7. The CDR3 is made up of 15 amino acids. The V gene's germline CDR1 is LNHDA and CDR2 SQIVND (reference sequence). CDR3 sequence reads: CASSRSRDRQETQYF. The CDR3 bases are TGTGCCAGTAGTCGGTCCCGGGACAGGCAAGAGACCCAGTACTTC.

This sequence joins TRBV15 and TRBJ1-1; 11 bases agree with TRBD1. This CDR3 is built from 18 residues. The germline CDR1 and CDR2 sequences are LNHNV and YYDKDF (reference sequence). V lost 0 bases and J lost 0; bases outside the gene matches: 6. The CDR3 reads CATSREGTGGAMNTEAFF. The CDR3 DNA follows: TGTGCCACCAGCAGAGAGGGGACAGGGGGGGCTATGAACACTGAAGCTTTCTTT.

The chain carries TRBV30 and TRBJ1-5; TRBD1 might be the D (5 bases). Germline V gene data show CDR1 as GTSNPN and CDR2 as SVGIG (reference sequence). This CDR3 comprises 12 residues. V was clipped by 6 bases and J by 7 bases, with 13 bases between them. CDR3 region: CACSPTDQPQHF. The CDR3 coding sequence is TGTGCCTGTAGCCCGACAGACCAGCCCCAGCATTTT.

This sequence joins TRBV5-8 and TRBJ2-7; 11 nucleotides align to TRBD1. Germline V gene data show CDR1 as SGHTS and CDR2 as YDEGEE. This CDR3 is 16 amino acids long. V lost 0 bases to trimming and J lost 7 bases; unmatched junction nucleotides: 9. The CDR3 is CASSLVWDRGRREQYV. In DNA form, the CDR3 reads TGTGCCAGCAGCTTGGTGTGGGACAGGGGGAGGAGAGAGCAGTACGTC.

The genes are TRBV13 and TRBJ2-1; D may be TRBD2 (7 bases). The V gene lost 1 base and the J gene lost 0 bases, with 13 bases spanning the gap. The CDR3 has 17 residues. Germline lookup yields CDR1 PRHDT and CDR2 FYEKMQ (reference sequence). DNA for the CDR3: TGTGCCAGCAGCTTAGTTGGCGGGGGCTTCTCCTACAATGAGCAGTTCTTC. Translated: CASSLVGGGFSYNEQFF.

The J gene is TRBJ2-3, the V gene TRBV9; 9 bases align to TRBD2. J gave up 2 bases and V 3 bases, and 7 bases lay outside the gene matches. Germline-derived CDR1 and CDR2 are SGDLS and YYNGEE. This CDR3 has 16 amino acids. In nucleotides, the CDR3 is TGTGCCAGCAGCGGCCTGGCTAGCGGGAACACAGATACGCAGTATTTT. Translating it yields CASSGLASGNTDTQYF.